One and the same sample provided the 9 T cell receptor beta chains below, sequenced in a study of cytomegalovirus exposure and HLA in healthy donors. The PCR contained 60 Vbeta and 13 Jbeta primers. Sequencing used immunoSEQ multiplex PCR; TCRdb keeps in-frame clones, though not all of them. Of about 93,000 clones detected, roughly 60% appear once; the ten largest clones hold 5.9%. The material sequenced was PBMCs. The receptors shown here come from a boy aged 5-17 years in good health and CMV-seropositive.

The genes are TRBV7-9 and TRBJ2-2; D gene uncertain. V lost 6 bases to trimming and J lost 6 bases, with 14 bases between them. Germline V gene sequence: CDR1 SEHNR, CDR2 FQNEAQ (reference sequence). The CDR3 is 14 residues long. The CDR3: CASSYPFSAGELFF. CDR3 bases: TGTGCCAGCAGTTACCCTTTTTCGGCCGGGGAGCTGTTTTTT.

This clone appeared a single time. The chain is built from TRBV6-5 and TRBJ2-3; 7 bases match TRBD1. The CDR3 consists of 14 residues. Per the germline V gene, CDR1 is MNHEY and CDR2 is SVGAGI. V gave up 6 bases and J gave up 5 bases; unmatched junction bases: 8. CDR3 DNA sequence: TGTGCCAGCAGGGGACAGACATCACAAGATACGCAGTATTTT. Its translation: CASRGQTSQDTQYF.

The V gene is TRBV6-1, the J gene TRBJ2-7, with 8 bases fitting TRBD2. V trimming: 8 bases; J trimming: 3 bases; junction bases outside the gene matches: 6. The CDR3 runs to 13 residues. CDR1 is MNHNS, CDR2 SASEGT, per germline. The chain's CDR3 is CASPGGALYEQYF. Here the CDR3 DNA reads TGTGCCAGCCCCGGGGGGGCCCTCTACGAGCAGTACTTC.

The chain uses TRBV10-3 and TRBJ2-5; TRBD2 might be the D (5 bases). V lost 0 bases, J lost 1 base, and 24 bases lay in between. Germline CDR1 is ENHRY and CDR2 is SYGVKD. This CDR3 contains 20 residues. For the CDR3, the DNA is TGTGCCATCAGTGAGTCGAGACATAGGTTTGAACAGAGGGTCCAAGAGACCCAGTACTTC. Protein: CAISESRHRFEQRVQETQYF.

The chain uses TRBV5-5 and TRBJ1-4; 9 bases agree with TRBD1. V shed 4 bases, J shed 5 bases, and the junction held 3 bases outside the gene matches. CDR1 and CDR2 from the germline V gene are SGHKS and YYEKEE (reference sequence). The CDR3 extends over 14 amino acids. The CDR3 sequence: CASSPGQGNEKLFF. The CDR3 nucleotides are TGTGCCAGCAGCCCGGGACAGGGAAATGAAAAACTGTTTTTT.

J is TRBJ1-4 and V is TRBV6-1; D is perhaps TRBD1 (6 bases). Trimming shortened V by 4 bases and J by 4 bases, and 10 bases separated the two germline ends. The CDR3 spans 14 residues. The germline V gene has CDR1 MNHNS and CDR2 SASEGT. DNA of the CDR3: TGTGCCAGCAGTGCCGACAGGAATAATGAAAAACTGTTTTTT. Its translation is CASSADRNNEKLFF.

This chain joins TRBV18 and TRBJ1-1; 7 nucleotides match TRBD1. Germline V gives CDR1 KGHSH, CDR2 LQKENI. V shed 3 bases, J shed 0 bases, and the junction held 4 bases outside the gene matches. CDR3 size: 15 residues. CDR3 coding DNA: TGTGCCAGCTCACCTCCTACAGGGGTGAACACTGAAGCTTTCTTT. Protein: CASSPPTGVNTEAFF.

Points on this clone: One end of the junction fails to match germline, which may point to a read error. The chain recombines TRBV19 with TRBJ2-2, with 9 bases matching TRBD1. CDR3 size: 15 residues. Germline CDR1 and CDR2: LNHDA and SQIVND (reference sequence). The CDR3 coding sequence is TGTGCCAGTAGCGCCGGGACAGGGAACACCGGGGAGATGTTTTTT. It translates to CASSAGTGNTGEMFF.

This clone occurred a few times. This chain links TRBV9 with TRBJ1-1, with 7 nucleotides matching TRBD1. The ends lost 3 bases at V and 11 bases at J; junction bases unmatched: 13. Germline CDR1 reads SGDLS; CDR2 reads YYNGEE. The CDR3 runs 14 residues. CDR3 sequence: CASSGGLGQGDAFF. The CDR3 DNA reads as TGTGCCAGCAGCGGAGGACTCGGCCAGGGGGATGCTTTCTTT.